The 2 T cell receptor beta chains reported below all come from one sample, sequenced in a study of long-term antiretroviral therapy in people with HIV. Investigators performed immunoSEQ version v3.0 at survey level. The repertoire was sequenced with immunoSEQ multiplex PCR; TCRdb's copy has only in-frame clones and lacks some. The table records fewer than 20,000 clones, 80% to 90% of them present only once. This specimen consisted of unsorted PBMCs, obtained 4.2 years after starting antiretroviral therapy. The receptors were sampled from a man aged 45-60 years with HIV.

The J gene is TRBJ2-6, the V gene TRBV7-2; 9 nucleotides match TRBD1. V dropped 5 bases and J dropped 3; count of bases not matched to a gene: 8. The CDR3 has 17 amino acids. CDR1 and CDR2 (germline): SGHTA, FQGNSA. The CDR3 bases are TGTGCCAGCAGCCCCCCACAGGGGGCGGTTGGGGCCAACGTCCTGACTTTC. The encoded protein is CASSPPQGAVGANVLTF.

This clone was seen more than once but under ten times. The J gene is TRBJ1-6, the V gene TRBV27; weak D call: TRBD1 (5 bases). CDR3 length equals 16 residues. Trimming shortened V by 3 bases and J by 0 bases, and 9 bases separated the two germline ends. CDR1 and CDR2 (germline): MNHEY, SMNVEV (reference sequence). The CDR3 spells CASSLDISSYNSPLHF. Written as DNA, the CDR3 is TGTGCCAGCAGTTTGGACATTAGCTCCTATAATTCACCCCTCCACTTT.